These T cell receptor beta chains were read from a single sample in a study of blood T cell repertoires in COVID-19. Some clones are missing from TCRdb's copy, which holds only in-frame ones; the method was immunoSEQ multiplex PCR. The repertoire includes about 24,000 clones, about 90% of them detected once, and 30% to 40% sits in the top ten. The sample taken for sequencing was peripheral blood. These receptor sequences come from a man between 70 and 80 years old with active COVID-19. Each CDR3 is given with its conserved first and last residue. D genes are given only for firm matches. Clone size is given for some rows only: seen once, a few or many times, or a class if the clone is expanded.

d_call clone_size j_call v_call cdr3_nt cdr3_aa
. . TRBJ1-2 TRBV7-8 TGTGCCAGCAGCCCCACACGCTATGGCTACACCTTC CASSPTRYGYTF
TRBD1 . TRBJ2-7 TRBV19 TGTGCCAGTAGTATGGGACAGGGGAACAACCACGAGCAGTACTTC CASSMGQGNNHEQYF
TRBD1 . TRBJ2-1 TRBV28 TGTGCCAGCAGGAAACCGACAGGGGTAGGGGTCTTC CASRKPTGVGVF
. . TRBJ1-2 TRBV28 TGTGCCAGCAGTTTAATGGCTACAGGGCGAGGAGGCTACACCTTC CASSLMATGRGGYTF
TRBD1 . TRBJ1-2 TRBV7-2 TGTGCCAGCAGCTTAGCATGGGCCAGACAGGGGGCAGACGGCTACACCTTC CASSLAWARQGADGYTF
TRBD1 . TRBJ2-1 TRBV18 TGTGCCAGCTCACGGGACAGGCGAAACAATGAGCAGTTCTTC CASSRDRRNNEQFF
. once TRBJ2-5 TRBV6-2/TRBV6-3 TGTGCCAGCAGCCTACAGGGCTGGAACCAAGAGACCCAGTACTTC CASSLQGWNQETQYF
. . TRBJ1-3 TRBV7-3 TGTGCCAGCAGCTTAATTGGCCCAGGGGTCTCTGGAAACACCATATATTTT CASSLIGPGVSGNTIYF
TRBD1 . TRBJ1-3 TRBV18 TGTGCCAGCTCACACCGGGACAGGGGACCGAACTCTGGAAACACCATATATTTT CASSHRDRGPNSGNTIYF
. . TRBJ1-4 TRBV6-5 TGTGCCAGCAGTTACTCCCAGGAGGCCTTTAATGAAAAACTGTTTTTT CASSYSQEAFNEKLFF
. once TRBJ1-2 TRBV6-2/TRBV6-3 TGTGCCAGCAACCCACGGTTTTTGAGGGCTAGGATCAACTATGGCTACACCTTC CASNPRFLRARINYGYTF
TRBD1 . TRBJ2-7 TRBV7-2 TGTGCCAGCAGCCCGCAAGGTACAGGGGACGAGCAGTACTTC CASSPQGTGDEQYF
TRBD2 . TRBJ2-7 TRBV11-3 TGTGCCAGCAGCTTAGTCCCCAAACCGGGACTAGCGGGAGTCTGCTACGAGCAGTACTTC CASSLVPKPGLAGVCYEQYF
TRBD1 once TRBJ1-6 TRBV10-3 TGTGCCTCCGGTCCGGGACAGAGATCACCCCTCCACTTT CASGPGQRSPLHF
. . TRBJ1-3 TRBV6-5 TGTGCCAGCGGACTCACTGGAAACACCATATATTTT CASGLTGNTIYF
TRBD2 . TRBJ2-1 TRBV6-2/TRBV6-3 TGTGCCAGCAGTTACCCACTAGCGGGAGTAGCCAATGAGCAGTTCTTC CASSYPLAGVANEQFF